The 20 T cell receptor beta chains below all came from one sample that was sequenced in a study of neurological immune-mediated disorders (dated by TCRdb to about 2019). The library was obtained by 5' RACE. The run used an Illumina HiSeq 2500. The raw public reads went through TCRdb reprocessing: fastp at Q25, MiXCR clone calling, in-frame beta chains kept. Every distinct CDR3 protein forms one entry, paired with its most common genes and DNA. This sample is represented by about 66,000 distinct CDR3 sequences; about 4.2% of them were singletons. The top ten clones comprise around 1.3% of the sample. The sample was PBMCs. All receptors come from a young man with multiple sclerosis.

This clonotype appeared many times. The rearrangement links TRBV9 to TRBJ2-7, with D perhaps matching TRBD1 (5 bases). The germline V and J ends were trimmed by 4 bases and 4 bases, with 12 bases remaining between them. The V gene's germline CDR1 is SGDLS and CDR2 YYNGEE. This CDR3 is built from 13 residues. The CDR3 is CASSLSGKYEQYF. CDR3 nucleotide sequence: TGTGCCAGCAGCCTGTCAGGGAAATACGAGCAGTACTTC. Drawing the rest from reference TRBV9 and TRBJ2-7, the complete variable domain is DSGVTQTPKHLITATGQRVTLRCSPRSGDLSVYWYQQSLDQGLQFLIQYYNGEERAKGNILERFSAQQFPDLHSELNLSSLELGDSALYFCASSLSGKYEQYFGPGTRLTVT.

This clonotype showed up just a few times. The J gene is TRBJ2-7, the V gene TRBV5-1; D possibly corresponds to TRBD2 (5 bases). The length of the CDR3 is 14 residues. Trimming took 0 bases from V and 6 from J, leaving 13 bases between them. Germline-derived CDR1 and CDR2 are SGHRS and YFSETQ. CDR3 sequence: CASSLGRGAFEQYF. The CDR3 region has the DNA TGCGCCAGCAGCTTGGGACGGGGTGCGTTCGAGCAGTACTTC.

This clonotype was observed at least ten times. The chain carries TRBV6-5 and TRBJ2-7, with 10 bases aligning to TRBD1. CDR1 and CDR2 (germline): MNHEY, SVGAGI. The CDR3 covers 13 residues. Germline trimming cut 6 bases from V and 7 bases from J; bases unmatched to any gene: 6. CDR3 in DNA: TGTGCCAGCAGCCGGGGACAGGGGTCGGAGCAGTACTTC. The encoded protein is CASSRGQGSEQYF.

This sequence joins TRBV7-9 and TRBJ2-5; the D is unclear. Germline V gene sequence: CDR1 SEHNR, CDR2 FQNEAQ (reference sequence). Trimming took off 3 bases at V and 5 bases at J, with 13 bases between the two ends. The CDR3 is 14 residues long. The CDR3 sequence is CASSFSAVEETQYF. CDR3 DNA: TGTGCCAGCAGCTTCTCGGCGGTGGAGGAGACCCAGTACTTC.

This clonotype was seen many times. The chain combines TRBV20-1 with TRBJ2-7; the match to TRBD2 covers 7 bases. The J segment lost 0 bases and the V segment lost 6 bases, leaving 5 bases of the junction unmatched. CDR1 DFQATT and CDR2 SNEGSKA come from the germline V gene (reference sequence). This CDR3 contains 13 residues. The CDR3 here is CSAREESSYEQYF. The CDR3 region has the DNA TGCAGTGCCCGGGAGGAGAGCTCCTACGAGCAGTACTTC.

Many counts were recorded for this clonotype. This sequence joins TRBV20-1 and TRBJ1-1, with D uncertain. The V end was cut by 2 bases, the J end by 3 bases, with 10 bases between. Germline V gene data show CDR1 as DFQATT and CDR2 as SNEGSKA (reference sequence). The CDR3 spans 13 residues. The DNA for the CDR3 is TGCAGTGCTAGAATTAACCAGGACACTGAAGCTTTCTTT. The encoded protein is CSARINQDTEAFF.

This clonotype came up many times. The chain employs TRBV7-2 and TRBJ2-7; 7 bases align to TRBD1. This CDR3 spans 14 amino acids. Germline-derived CDR1 and CDR2 are SGHTA and FQGNSA. V lost 5 bases to trimming and J lost 2 bases; unmatched junction nucleotides: 6. The CDR3 DNA reads as TGTGCCAGCAGCCGTGCCCAGGGGGCCTACGAGCAGTACTTC. Translating it yields CASSRAQGAYEQYF.

The table lists this clonotype with many counts. The V call is TRBV20-1, the J call TRBJ1-1; weak D call: TRBD1 (5 bases). V lost 4 bases to trimming and J lost 4 bases, with 16 bases between them. The CDR3 sequence is 14 residues long. Germline-derived CDR1 and CDR2 are DFQATT and SNEGSKA (reference sequence). DNA for the CDR3: TGCAGTGCTACTTTTCCGGGACGGGGCACTGAAGCTTTCTTT. Its protein is CSATFPGRGTEAFF.

This clonotype was recorded at least ten times. The chain employs TRBV12-3 or TRBV12-4 and TRBJ2-3, with D perhaps matching TRBD1 (6 bases). The CDR3 is 14 residues long. V lost 5 bases, J lost 3 bases, and 12 bases lay in between. CDR3 sequence: CASSRRTETDTQYF. In DNA form, the CDR3 reads TGTGCCAGCAGTCGGCGGACAGAAACAGATACGCAGTATTTT.

Many counts were recorded for this clonotype. The CDR3 loop is CASSAPTKGISYEQYF. In DNA, the CDR3 is TGTGCCAGCAGTGCGCCTACCAAGGGCATCTCCTACGAGCAGTACTTC. The chain carries TRBV6-4 and TRBJ2-7; D uncertain. The germline gives CDR1 MRHNA, CDR2 SNTAGT. This CDR3 is 16 amino acids long. V dropped 4 bases and J dropped 0 bases, with 16 bases sitting between them.

This clonotype was counted ten times or more. The chain couples TRBV20-1 to TRBJ2-5, with 9 bases that match TRBD2. Germline lookup yields CDR1 DFQATT and CDR2 SNEGSKA (reference sequence). The CDR3 totals 13 residues. V lost 6 bases, J lost 7 bases, and 9 bases stayed unmatched. The CDR3 spells CSAPRGGEWTQYF. The CDR3 region has the DNA TGCAGTGCCCCCCGCGGGGGGGAGTGGACCCAGTACTTC.

This clonotype was counted at least ten times. The rearrangement links TRBV7-9 to TRBJ1-2, with D perhaps matching TRBD1 (6 bases). From germline, CDR1 is SEHNR and CDR2 FQNEAQ (reference sequence). Trimming stripped 4 bases from V and 0 bases from J, with 15 bases between. The CDR3 is made up of 16 amino acids. CDR3 sequence reads: CASSSLSGQTNYGYTF. CDR3 sequence (DNA): TGTGCCAGCAGCTCGCTTTCCGGACAGACTAACTATGGCTACACCTTC.

This clonotype was seen repeatedly, ten times or more. The gene calls are TRBV5-8 and TRBJ2-3, with a possible D match to TRBD1 (6 bases). The germline gives CDR1 SGHTS, CDR2 YDEGEE. The CDR3 is 13 residues long. Trimming pared 3 bases from V and 6 bases from J, leaving 11 bases between. CDR3 DNA: TGTGCCAGCAGCTGGGATAGGGGGGATACGCAGTATTTT. Translated: CASSWDRGDTQYF.

This clonotype has at least ten counts. The V and J genes are TRBV18 and TRBJ2-3; D perhaps matches TRBD1 (5 bases). CDR3 size: 17 residues. V was cut by 0 bases and J by 1 base, with 14 bases left in between. Germline V gene sequence: CDR1 KGHSH, CDR2 LQKENI. The CDR3 sequence: CASSPPYGRERTDTQYF. The CDR3 DNA is TGTGCCAGCTCACCACCGTATGGCAGGGAACGCACAGATACGCAGTATTTT. The full variable domain, in which reference TRBV18 and TRBJ2-3 provide the parts outside the CDR3, is NAGVMQNPRHLVRRRGQEARLRCSPMKGHSHVYWYRQLPEEGLKFMVYLQKENIIDESGMPKERFSAEFPKEGPSILRIQQVVRGDSAAYFCASSPPYGRERTDTQYFGPGTRLTVL.

This clonotype was recorded a few times. A read error is possible here, since a much larger clone lies one base away. V usage is TRBV5-1 and J usage is TRBJ2-1; D is uncertain. The V gene's germline CDR1 is SGHRS and CDR2 YFSETQ. The CDR3 runs to 11 residues. V lost 5 bases, J lost 10 bases, and 10 bases lay in between. The CDR3 coding sequence is TGCGCCAGCAGATTGCGCTGGGAGCAGTTCTTC. As protein: CASRLRWEQFF.

This clonotype was counted at least ten times. The chain has TRBV5-7 and TRBJ1-2; tentative D call: TRBD1 (5 bases). TRBV5-7 is flagged as an ORF with uncertain function. The CDR3 has 13 residues. The ends were cut back, 6 bases at V and 5 bases at J, with 14 bases in the middle. The CDR3 DNA reads TGTGCCAGCATAAGGGGTTGGATTTATGGCTACACCTTC. Protein product: CASIRGWIYGYTF.

The rearrangement joins TRBV20-1 to TRBJ2-3; 9 bases align to TRBD1. Germline trimming cut 6 bases from V and 1 base from J; bases unmatched to any gene: 8. The CDR3 sequence is 15 residues long. The V gene's germline CDR1 is DFQATT and CDR2 SNEGSKA (reference sequence). The CDR3 is CSAQLQGAGTDTQYF. CDR3 nucleotides: TGCAGTGCCCAGCTACAGGGGGCTGGCACAGATACGCAGTATTTT.

This clonotype was seen ten or more times. The gene calls are TRBV12-3 or TRBV12-4 and TRBJ1-1, with D possibly TRBD1 on 6 matching bases. V was pared by 7 bases and J by 1 base, with 13 bases between. This CDR3 has 14 amino acids. The chain's CDR3 is CASILTGSNTEAFF. The CDR3 DNA sequence: TGTGCCAGCATCCTGACAGGTTCGAACACTGAAGCTTTCTTT.

This clonotype was recorded at least ten times. The rearrangement uses TRBV7-3 and TRBJ1-1; 8 bases align to TRBD1. Trimming at V came to 6 bases and at J to 4 bases, leaving 16 bases not matched to a gene. The germline V gene has CDR1 SGHTA and CDR2 FQGTGA. The CDR3 totals 17 residues. CDR3 loop: CASRSKVRGRAITEAFF. As DNA, the CDR3 is TGTGCCAGCAGGAGTAAGGTCAGGGGGCGAGCGATCACTGAAGCTTTCTTT. The full variable domain, with the rest looked up from reference TRBV7-3 and TRBJ1-1, is GAGVSQTPSNKVTEKGKYVELRCDPISGHTALYWYRQSLGQGPEFLIYFQGTGAADDSGLPNDRFFAVRPEGSVSTLKIQRTERGDSAVYLCASRSKVRGRAITEAFFGQGTRLTVV.

V usage is TRBV20-1 and J usage is TRBJ2-1; D gene unclear. The CDR3 is 13 residues long. From germline, CDR1 is DFQATT and CDR2 SNEGSKA (reference sequence). V was pared by 2 bases and J by 2 bases, with 7 bases between. The CDR3 here is CSARSSPYNEQFF. DNA of the CDR3: TGCAGTGCTAGATCCTCGCCCTACAATGAGCAGTTCTTC.